The rows below give T cell receptor beta chains drawn from one sample of a study of blood T cell repertoires in COVID-19. TCRdb's copy holds only in-frame clones and misses some; the assay was immunoSEQ multiplex PCR. The sample consists of roughly 71,000 clones, approximately 81% of them appearing once. Material: peripheral blood. All receptors derive from a man in his fifties with active COVID-19. The CDR3 runs from the conserved cysteine through the conserved F or W. A D gene is named only where the DNA matches it firmly. Part of the rows lack a size; the others show once, few, many or a class for expanded clones.

TGTGCCAGCAGCCTGGTTTTTCTTAGGACAGGGGGCTCACCCCTCCACTTT CASSLVFLRTGGSPLHF TRBD1 TRBV7-2 . TRBJ1-6
TGTGCCAGCAGGAGGACAGGGGTTAACTATGGCTACACCTTC CASRRTGVNYGYTF TRBD1 TRBV27 . TRBJ1-2
TGCGCCAGCAGCTTGTCGGCTAGCGAACCGAACACCGGGGAGCTGTTTTTT CASSLSASEPNTGELFF . TRBV5-1 . TRBJ2-2
TGTGCCAGCAGTCTCCTGACTAGCGGGGCCCGGGAGCAGTACTTC CASSLLTSGAREQYF TRBD2 TRBV6-5 . TRBJ2-7
TGTGCCAGCTCCCCCGGACAGGTTACCTACAATGAGCAGTTCTTC CASSPGQVTYNEQFF TRBD1 TRBV18 . TRBJ2-1
TGTGCCAGCAGTTTCTATGGGAGCACTGAAGCTTTCTTT CASSFYGSTEAFF . TRBV27 . TRBJ1-1
TGCAGCGGGATAGCGGGAGGGAACAATGAGCAGTTCTTC CSGIAGGNNEQFF TRBD2 TRBV29-1 . TRBJ2-1
TGTGCCAGCAGATCACTAGCGGGGCTATACAATGAGCAGTTCTTC CASRSLAGLYNEQFF TRBD2 TRBV6-5 . TRBJ2-1
TGTGCCAGCATAATGGCAGGGGGAATATCCCTCCACTTT CASIMAGGISLHF TRBD1 TRBV2 few TRBJ1-6
TGTGCCAGCAGCACCGGCTACGAGCAGTACTTC CASSTGYEQYF . TRBV7-9 . TRBJ2-7
TGTGCCAGCAGTGAGTGGAGGCTCTGGGCAGAGGGGGACCAAGAGACCCAGTACTTC CASSEWRLWAEGDQETQYF . TRBV6-1 . TRBJ2-5
TGTGCCAGTAGTATTCAGGGATCCTATGGCTACACCTTC CASSIQGSYGYTF . TRBV19 . TRBJ1-2
TGTGCCAGCAGCTTACTAGGGGCCGAGGAGACCCAGTACTTC CASSLLGAEETQYF . TRBV7-2 . TRBJ2-5
TGTGCCAGCAGCATAATACCGGGACAGGGGTCACCCCTCCACTTT CASSIIPGQGSPLHF TRBD1 TRBV7-2 . TRBJ1-6
TGTGCCAGCAGCCCGGGAGTCGTCCGAAATGAAAAACTGTTTTTT CASSPGVVRNEKLFF . TRBV7-9 . TRBJ1-4
TGTGCCAGCAGTGTGGGTAGCGCGGGCGCAGATACGCAGTATTTT CASSVGSAGADTQYF . TRBV2 . TRBJ2-3
TGTGCCAGCAGACAAGGGACTAGCGAAACCTACGAGCAGTACTTC CASRQGTSETYEQYF TRBD2 TRBV6-6 . TRBJ2-7
TGCGCCAGCAGTTCTGGACTAGCGGGGACCCAAGAGACCCAGTACTTC CASSSGLAGTQETQYF TRBD2 TRBV10-1 many TRBJ2-5
TGCAGTGCTAGTTCGTCTAGCGGGAGGGTCGAGCAGTACTTC CSASSSSGRVEQYF TRBD2 TRBV20-1 once TRBJ2-7
TGTGCTAGTGGTTTGGAGGGAGGTAACTATGGCTACACCTTC CASGLEGGNYGYTF . TRBV12-5 . TRBJ1-2
TGTGCCAGCTCAATCACTAGCGATGGGGACAATGAGCAGTTCTTC CASSITSDGDNEQFF TRBD2 TRBV18 . TRBJ2-1
TGTGCCAGCTCACCACCGTGGCAGGAGAACACTGAAGCTTTCTTT CASSPPWQENTEAFF . TRBV18 few TRBJ1-1
TGTGCCAGCAGCTTAAGGCGAGAGGTCGCAGATACGCAGTATTTT CASSLRREVADTQYF . TRBV13 . TRBJ2-3
TGTGCCAGCAGCTTAGCTAATATCAAGCGGGGGGGGAGGTACAATGAGCAGTTCTTC CASSLANIKRGGRYNEQFF TRBD2 TRBV7-6 . TRBJ2-1
TGTGCCACCAGCAGAGAGCGCGAGCAGTTCTTC CATSREREQFF . TRBV15 once TRBJ2-1
TGTGCCAGCAGTGAGGGACAGGGTCTCAATGAGCAGTTCTTC CASSEGQGLNEQFF TRBD1 TRBV6-1 once TRBJ2-1
TGTGCCAGCAGCCCCAGGGTAATCGGCACAGATACGCAGTATTTT CASSPRVIGTDTQYF . TRBV7-6 once TRBJ2-3
TGTGCCAGCAGCCCCGGACAGGGCACGACTAATGAAAAACTGTTTTTT CASSPGQGTTNEKLFF TRBD1 TRBV4-2 . TRBJ1-4